This entry is about one TCR beta chain. This clonotype was observed a handful of times. Its antigen is not yet known. There are no base qualities to consult, and no much larger clone falls within one base. CDR1 and CDR2, looked up from the germline V gene, are KGHSH and LQKENI. The CDR3 holds 14 amino acids from the cysteine to the phenylalanine. Only CDR3 DNA remains: 42 bases, in frame from the first base. V is shortened by 2 bases, J by 2 bases, and the region joining them spans 10 bases. Graves' hyperthyroidism was defined as stable when no progression to ophthalmopathy occurred over 18 months of follow-up. The hyperthyroidism patients were between 18 and 65 years old and newly diagnosed, with a disease duration of less than 2 months. The study excluded patients with uncontrolled infections, other autoimmune diseases, pregnancy or lactation. Diagnoses were based on clinical symptoms, serum thyroxine and TRAb, thyroid ultrasound and orbital computed tomography. PBMCs were isolated from 8 to 10 ml of fresh peripheral blood by Ficoll-Paque density gradient centrifugation. Total RNA was extracted using Trizol reagent, and RNA quality was assessed on an Agilent 2100 Bioanalyzer.

The sample belongs to a study of T cells in Graves' hyperthyroidism and ophthalmopathy (dated by TCRdb to the late 2010s). Regarding the study in general: Peripheral blood samples were taken at the time of initial diagnosis, prior to any treatment. An independent validation cohort of 18 to 20 hyperthyroidism patients and about 16 patients who later progressed to ophthalmopathy tested prospective prediction of ophthalmopathy. The 100 discovery patients were divided at random into training and test sets in a 7:3 ratio. The paper describes TCR Vbeta CDR3 sequencing of roughly 130 peripheral blood samples, made up of 43 ophthalmopathy patients, around 78 hyperthyroidism patients and approximately 17 progressor patients. Once sampling was done, hyperthyroidism patients were given methimazole at a starting dose of 30 mg daily, whereas ophthalmopathy patients were given high-dose intravenous methylprednisolone. Thyroid tissue and blood T-cell repertoires from about 6 Graves' hyperthyroidism patients were also compared in the study. A discovery cohort of about a hundred patients, about 40 with Graves' ophthalmopathy and approximately 57 with stable Graves' hyperthyroidism, was used to find distinguishing TCR V-J signatures.

The TCR beta CDR3 regions were amplified from the RNA transcripts. The first round of RT-PCR for the TCR CDR3 was performed with the HTBI primer set and the Qiagen OneStep RT-PCR kit. Libraries were constructed in a second round of multiplex PCR, after which size selection and purification were carried out. Sequencing of the libraries was done on an Illumina HiSeq2000 using paired-end 100 bp reads. The paper's processing steps were these. SOAPnuke was used to process the raw data, throwing out any read that contained adapters or uncalled bases, had a mean Phred below 15, or lacked an exact constant-primer or identifier match. COPE v1.2.5 was used to merge high-quality paired reads, and clonotypes were defined as unique nucleotide sequences. Clonotypes were aligned to IMGT TRBV, TRBD and TRBJ reference segments using MiTCR v1.1. Analysis was restricted to V-J combinations with a frequency above 0.0001, which covered 99% to 99.2% of repertoires. A TCS score was defined as the ratio between F50 (clonal expansion) and ExV (chaos), using BLOSUM62-based TCRdist between CDR3 peptides within each V-J. Welch's t-statistics and random forest reduced around 550 V-J features to 10 to 15, which were used in a naive Bayes classifier (R e1071). The public reads were reanalyzed by TCRdb: fastp trimming at Q25, MiXCR alignment, in-frame beta chains only. Each record represents a unique CDR3 protein, reported with the most common genes and DNA among its rows. The authors' filters were not applied to this entry. A total of some 720,000 distinct CDR3 sequences appear in this sample, 15% to 20% of them only once. In total, the top ten clones hold approximately 8.4% of the sample.

The study at large found these results: In validation, progression to ophthalmopathy was predicted by the model with roughly 69% sensitivity and just over 72% specificity, a median of approximately 6.5 months before onset. Sample size was not statistically predetermined, and blinding of investigators to group allocation was not performed. Most expanded thyroid clonotypes (frequency above 0.001) were also found in blood, which suggests that blood repertoires may mirror thyroid immune responses. Ophthalmopathy was separated from stable hyperthyroidism by a 13 V-J signature model, with 85% to 90% sensitivity and around 81% specificity obtained in cross-validation and 80%/75% obtained in testing.

The origin of this receptor is a young man with Graves' hyperthyroidism. The receptor chain draws on TRBV18 and TRBJ2-7, with no confident D gene call. Specimen: blood. The DNA reads as follows: TGTGCCAGCTCACCAGAAGGATTCACCTACGAGCAGTACTTC. Translated, this is CASSPEGFTYEQYF.